This entry lists 25 T cell receptor beta chains sequenced from one sample in a study of cytomegalovirus exposure and HLA in healthy donors. Use of 60 Vbeta and 13 Jbeta primers characterized the PCR. The table came from immunoSEQ multiplex PCR; TCRdb's copy has only in-frame clones and leaves some out. The sample has just over 150,000 clones, about 85% seen once. Sequenced material: PBMCs. These receptors all stem from a man aged 18-30 years in good health and CMV-seronegative.

The rearrangement uses TRBV7-6 and TRBJ2-1; TRBD1 agrees at 7 bases. With V trimmed by 3 bases and J by 2 bases, 1 base remained unmatched. Germline V gene data show CDR1 as SGHVS and CDR2 as FNYEAQ. There are 14 residues in the CDR3. For the CDR3, the DNA is TGTGCCAGCAGCTTTACAGGGGCCTACAATGAGCAGTTCTTC. As protein: CASSFTGAYNEQFF.

The chain recombines TRBV2 with TRBJ1-3; 8 bases line up with TRBD1. The J segment lost 0 bases and the V segment lost 6 bases, leaving 4 bases of the junction unmatched. The CDR3 is made up of 15 amino acids. From germline, CDR1 is SNHLY and CDR2 FYNNEI. In nucleotides, the CDR3 is TGTGCCAGCAGCAGGGGGCTTAGCTCTGGAAACACCATATATTTT. This sequence encodes CASSRGLSSGNTIYF.

The J gene is TRBJ1-1, the V gene TRBV18; possible D gene TRBD1, 5 bases. V was cut by 2 bases and J by 4 bases, with 11 bases left in between. The CDR3 totals 14 residues. Germline CDR1 is KGHSH and CDR2 is LQKENI. The chain's CDR3 is CASSPVIGGTEAFF. The CDR3, as DNA: TGTGCCAGCTCACCAGTTATCGGGGGCACTGAAGCTTTCTTT.

The chain couples TRBV6-6 to TRBJ2-1, with a tentative D call TRBD1 (6 bases). Trimming took 5 bases from V and 1 from J, leaving 9 bases between them. This CDR3 region has 14 residues. In germline, CDR1 is MNHNY, CDR2 SVGAGI (reference sequence). DNA for the CDR3: TGTGCCAGCAGTAGGACAGCATCCTACAATGAGCAGTTCTTC. As protein: CASSRTASYNEQFF.

The chain links TRBV5-6 to TRBJ1-4; TRBD1 aligns across 10 bases. Germline V gene data show CDR1 as SGHDT and CDR2 as YYEEEE. The CDR3 runs 15 residues. J gave up 6 bases and V 4 bases, and 6 bases lay outside the gene matches. The CDR3 spells CASSLSGTGDEKLFF. CDR3 sequence (DNA): TGTGCCAGCAGCCTTTCCGGGACAGGGGATGAAAAACTGTTTTTT.

J is TRBJ2-3 and V is TRBV7-3, with TRBD2 identical over 7 bases. Germline V gene sequence: CDR1 SGHTA, CDR2 FQGTGA. This CDR3 spans 16 amino acids. J lost 4 bases, V lost 5 bases, and 12 bases had no gene match. The CDR3 DNA reads as TGTGCCAGCAGCCCCTATAGGGGCGGGAGCTCAGATACGCAGTATTTT. It encodes CASSPYRGGSSDTQYF.

V is TRBV7-8 and J is TRBJ1-1; no clear D gene. Germline-derived CDR1 and CDR2 are SGHVS and FQNEAQ. Trimming removed 5 bases at V and 11 bases at J, with 12 bases between. The CDR3 loop spans 11 amino acids. CDR3 sequence reads: CASSAGSRAFF. The CDR3, as DNA: TGTGCCAGCAGCGCCGGGAGCAGGGCTTTCTTT.

The rearrangement uses TRBV6-5 and TRBJ1-1, with D maybe TRBD1 (6 bases). This CDR3 spans 13 amino acids. The germline V gene encodes CDR1 MNHEY and CDR2 SVGAGI. Trimming removed 5 bases from V and 3 bases from J, with 10 bases in between. The CDR3 here is CASSLPGDTEAFF. The CDR3 DNA is TGTGCCAGCAGTCTTCCAGGGGACACTGAAGCTTTCTTT.

The chain joins TRBV15 to TRBJ2-7, with 8 bases lining up with TRBD1. The CDR3 consists of 15 residues. In germline, CDR1 is LNHNV, CDR2 YYDKDF (reference sequence). Trimming took 5 bases from V and 5 from J; bases not matched to a gene: 11. CDR3 amino acids: CATSPMGQGANEQYF. In nucleotides, the CDR3 is TGTGCCACCAGCCCGATGGGCCAGGGGGCGAACGAGCAGTACTTC. Looking up the rest from reference TRBV15 and TRBJ2-7 gives the full variable domain: DAMVIQNPRYQVTQFGKPVTLSCSQTLNHNVMYWYQQKSSQAPKLLFHYYDKDFNNEADTPDNFQSRRPNTSFCFLDIRSPGLGDTAMYLCATSPMGQGANEQYFGPGTRLTVT.

The chain couples TRBV7-6 to TRBJ1-5, with D unresolved. CDR1 SGHVS and CDR2 FNYEAQ come from the germline V gene. Trimming took off 0 bases at V and 2 bases at J, with 11 bases between the two ends. The CDR3 totals 16 residues. The CDR3 nucleotides read TGTGCCAGCAGCTTAGCGACGGGGATGGGCAATCAGCCCCAGCATTTT. This sequence encodes CASSLATGMGNQPQHF.

The chain combines TRBV10-3 with TRBJ1-3; 7 bases match TRBD1. V dropped 7 bases and J dropped 12; count of bases not matched to a gene: 9. Germline V gene data show CDR1 as ENHRY and CDR2 as SYGVKD. CDR3 length equals 12 residues. CDR3 sequence reads: CAITMDRSDIYF. As DNA, the CDR3 is TGTGCCATCACCATGGACAGGTCCGACATATATTTT.

This clone was recorded a few times. The rearrangement joins TRBV6-1 to TRBJ1-2, with unresolved D. This CDR3 is built from 14 residues. V shed 6 bases and J shed 4 bases, with 15 bases lying between them. Germline CDR1 and CDR2: MNHNS and SASEGT. The CDR3 DNA sequence: TGTGCCAGCAGCCTAATGAACCTCGGCTATGGCTACACCTTC. Translation gives CASSLMNLGYGYTF.

J is TRBJ2-7 and V is TRBV28, with 7 bases identical to TRBD2. Per germline, CDR1 MDHEN and CDR2 SYDVKM. The CDR3 spans 17 residues. J lost 2 bases, V lost 6 bases, and 16 bases had no gene match. The CDR3 DNA sequence: TGTGCCAGCAGGCCTGCCCCGGGACTAAAATTTACCTACGAGCAGTACTTC. Protein: CASRPAPGLKFTYEQYF.

With respect to this clone: An end of the junction does not agree with germline; a read error may underlie this. The CDR3 sequence: CASTLGPGGRNTEAFF. For the CDR3, the DNA is TGTGCCAGCACCTTAGGCCCGGGGGGGAGGAACACTGAAGCTTTCTTT. The chain combines TRBV7-9 with TRBJ1-1; D possibly corresponds to TRBD1 (5 bases). Germline CDR1 and CDR2: SEHNR and FQNEAQ (reference sequence). The CDR3 covers 16 residues.

This clone was detected only a few times. The V and J genes are TRBV15 and TRBJ2-1; possible D gene TRBD1, 5 bases. V gave up 1 base and J gave up 11 bases, with 6 bases separating them. Per germline, CDR1 LNHNV and CDR2 YYDKDF (reference sequence). This CDR3 has 11 residues. CDR3 loop: CATSRGQKQFF. CDR3 in DNA: TGTGCCACCAGCAGAGGACAGAAGCAGTTCTTC. The full variable domain, rest sourced from reference TRBV15 and TRBJ2-1, is DAMVIQNPRYQVTQFGKPVTLSCSQTLNHNVMYWYQQKSSQAPKLLFHYYDKDFNNEADTPDNFQSRRPNTSFCFLDIRSPGLGDTAMYLCATSRGQKQFFGPGTRLTVL.

The chain recombines TRBV9 with TRBJ2-1; a possible D gene is TRBD2 (6 bases). The CDR3 covers 14 residues. V was pared by 0 bases and J by 5 bases, with 9 bases between. From germline, CDR1 is SGDLS and CDR2 YYNGEE. CDR3 sequence: CASSVGWRDNEQFF. CDR3 DNA: TGTGCCAGCAGCGTAGGGTGGAGGGACAATGAGCAGTTCTTC.

V is TRBV6-1 and J is TRBJ1-6; possibly TRBD1 for D (6 bases). V gave up 6 bases and J gave up 7 bases, with 16 bases separating them. Germline V gives CDR1 MNHNS, CDR2 SASEGT. The CDR3 has 15 residues. CDR3 sequence (DNA): TGTGCCAGCAGGGTACCGGGACATACCAATTCACCCCTCCACTTT. It yields the protein CASRVPGHTNSPLHF.

This clone showed up just once. The chain joins TRBV5-1 to TRBJ2-3, with TRBD2 matching over 8 bases. Trimming at V came to 4 bases and at J to 3 bases, leaving 7 bases not matched to a gene. The V gene's germline CDR1 is SGHRS and CDR2 YFSETQ. This CDR3 is 15 amino acids long. The CDR3 DNA reads as TGCGCCAGCAGCCGTTCGGGGGGGGGTACAGATACGCAGTATTTT. It codes for CASSRSGGGTDTQYF.

This rearrangement joins TRBV2 to TRBJ1-2; TRBD1 matches at 7 bases. Looked up from germline, CDR1 is SNHLY and CDR2 is FYNNEI. V dropped 5 bases and J dropped 5; count of bases not matched to a gene: 8. CDR3 length: 14 amino acids. CDR3 sequence (DNA): TGTGCCAGCAGTAGCCGGGACAGTGGGTATGGCTACACCTTC. The encoded protein is CASSSRDSGYGYTF.

The chain has TRBV7-2 and TRBJ2-2; the match to TRBD2 covers 13 bases. In germline, CDR1 is SGHTA, CDR2 FQGNSA. The trim removed 1 base at V and 5 bases at J, leaving 1 base unmatched. There are 16 residues in the CDR3. The CDR3 region has the DNA TGTGCCAGCAGCTTAGGACTAGCGGGAGGAACCGGGGAGCTGTTTTTT. This gives the protein CASSLGLAGGTGELFF.

V gene TRBV7-2 combines with J gene TRBJ1-2; possible D gene TRBD1, 6 bases. V gave up 4 bases and J gave up 5 bases, with 14 bases separating them. The CDR3 has 14 residues. CDR1 SGHTA and CDR2 FQGNSA come from the germline V gene. The CDR3 is CASSSSGGGYGYTF. Here the CDR3 DNA reads TGTGCCAGCAGCTCCTCGGGGGGCGGGTATGGCTACACCTTC.

V is TRBV5-1 and J is TRBJ2-7, with 9 positions matching TRBD2. J lost 2 bases, V lost 4 bases, and 10 bases had no gene match. The length of the CDR3 is 16 residues. The germline V gene encodes CDR1 SGHRS and CDR2 YFSETQ. In nucleotides, the CDR3 is TGCGCCAGCAGCGTGCCCATTGCGGGGGGGACCTACGAGCAGTACTTC. It encodes CASSVPIAGGTYEQYF.

The rearrangement joins TRBV27 to TRBJ2-5, with a possible D match to TRBD2 (6 bases). The V and J ends lost 2 bases and 5 bases respectively, with 12 bases between them. The CDR3 runs 14 residues. Germline V gene data show CDR1 as MNHEY and CDR2 as SMNVEV (reference sequence). Here the CDR3 reads CASSLGLEGETQYF. The CDR3 coding sequence is TGTGCCAGCAGTTTAGGGCTGGAGGGGGAGACCCAGTACTTC.

V is TRBV28 and J is TRBJ2-5; 15 positions match TRBD2. The J call is doubtful: the DNA matches TRBJ2-7 better. Germline CDR1 and CDR2: MDHEN and SYDVKM. The CDR3 extends over 22 amino acids. CDR3 protein: CASSLGALFGTSGRPPPYEQYF. In nucleotides, the CDR3 is TGTGCCAGCAGTTTAGGGGCCTTATTCGGGACTAGCGGGAGGCCGCCTCCCTACGAGCAGTACTTC.

The rearrangement links TRBV6-5 to TRBJ1-2, with TRBD1 matching 8 bases. V gave up 4 bases and J gave up 4 bases; unmatched junction bases: 11. The germline gives CDR1 MNHEY, CDR2 SVGAGI. The CDR3 sequence is 16 residues long. CDR3 sequence (DNA): TGTGCCAGCAGTTCCTGGGACAGGACAGCTTCCTATGGCTACACCTTC. The encoded protein is CASSSWDRTASYGYTF.